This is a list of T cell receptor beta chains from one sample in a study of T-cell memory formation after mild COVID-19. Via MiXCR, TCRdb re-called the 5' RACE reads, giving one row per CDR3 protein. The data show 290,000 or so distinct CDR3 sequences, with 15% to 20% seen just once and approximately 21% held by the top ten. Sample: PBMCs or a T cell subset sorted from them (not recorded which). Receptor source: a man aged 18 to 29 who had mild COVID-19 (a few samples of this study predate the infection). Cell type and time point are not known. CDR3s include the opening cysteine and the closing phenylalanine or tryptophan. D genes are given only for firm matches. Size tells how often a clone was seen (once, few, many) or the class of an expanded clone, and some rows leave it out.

TGTGCCAGCAGCCGTACAGAGTCCTACAATGAGCAGTTCTTC	CASSRTESYNEQFF	few	TRBJ2-1	.	TRBV3-1
TGTGCCAGCAGCTTGACAGGGAGTACTGAAGCTTTCTTT	CASSLTGSTEAFF	few	TRBJ1-1	TRBD1	TRBV7-3
TGCAGTGCTAGAGAGCCAGGAAGGGCTGAAGCTTTCTTT	CSAREPGRAEAFF	few	TRBJ1-1	.	TRBV20-1
TGTGCCACCAGCAGGGAACAAAATAGCAATCAGCCCCAGCATTTT	CATSREQNSNQPQHF	.	TRBJ1-5	.	TRBV15
TGCGCCAGCACCCATTGGGACAGGGGATACGAGCAGTACTTC	CASTHWDRGYEQYF	.	TRBJ2-7	TRBD1	TRBV10-2
TGTGCCAGCAGCAAAGATAGGGGACGGAACACTGAAGCTTTCTTT	CASSKDRGRNTEAFF	once	TRBJ1-1	.	TRBV21-1
TGTGCCAGCAGTTTGCGCCCGGGAGGCCAAGAGACCCAGTACTTC	CASSLRPGGQETQYF	many	TRBJ2-5	TRBD2	TRBV27
TGTGCCAGCAGCCAAGAGACTTTAGGGGTATCGCTGGAGACCCAGTACTTC	CASSQETLGVSLETQYF	.	TRBJ2-5	.	TRBV4-2
TGCGCCAGCAGCTACGGACAGGGCGGGGAGCTGTTTTTT	CASSYGQGGELFF	few	TRBJ2-2	TRBD1	TRBV5-1
TGTGCCAGCCGGGAGCAGGGTATCGGGGAGCTGTTTTTT	CASREQGIGELFF	few	TRBJ2-2	.	TRBV11-3
TGTGCCATCAGTGGGCGGGCCTGGGAGGATGGCTACACCTTC	CAISGRAWEDGYTF	.	TRBJ1-2	.	TRBV10-3
TGTGCCAGCAGTAGGAGTGTGAACACTGAAGCTTTCTTT	CASSRSVNTEAFF	many	TRBJ1-1	.	TRBV6-5
TGTGCCAGCAGCGGCGGGACAGGGGCCTATGGCTACACCTTC	CASSGGTGAYGYTF	.	TRBJ1-2	TRBD1	TRBV9
TGCGCCAGCAGCTGGGACAGCTGGGCTGAAGCTTTCTTT	CASSWDSWAEAFF	.	TRBJ1-1	TRBD1	TRBV5-1
TGCGCCAGCAGCTTGGAAATAGCTCCGGGTTTGGAGACCCAGTACTTC	CASSLEIAPGLETQYF	few	TRBJ2-5	.	TRBV5-1
TGTGCCAGCAGTTTAGTGCGAGATTCACCCCTCCACTTT	CASSLVRDSPLHF	.	TRBJ1-6	.	TRBV12-3/TRBV12-4
TGTGCCAGCAGCTTAGAAAGCGACAGCCTCTATGGCTACACCTTC	CASSLESDSLYGYTF	.	TRBJ1-2	.	TRBV7-6
TGTGCCAGCAGCCAGACGAGCTCTGGGGCCAACGTCCTGACTTTC	CASSQTSSGANVLTF	.	TRBJ2-6	.	TRBV7-2
TGTGCCAGCAGCTCCCGGGCCGAGGGGCAAGAGACCCAGTACTTC	CASSSRAEGQETQYF	few	TRBJ2-5	.	TRBV7-6
TGTGCCAGCAGCTTAGTCTTTTTGGGTCAGCCCCAGCATTTT	CASSLVFLGQPQHF	few	TRBJ1-5	.	TRBV7-2
TGTGCCAGCAGTGTCAACAGCGTGGGTACGCAGTATTTT	CASSVNSVGTQYF	.	TRBJ2-3	.	TRBV6-5
TGTGCCAGCAGTCCCTCGTGGTCTGGAAACACCATATATTTT	CASSPSWSGNTIYF	.	TRBJ1-3	.	TRBV7-6
TGTGCCAGCAGTTCCGATACCTCGGGTGAGCAGTTCTTC	CASSSDTSGEQFF	.	TRBJ2-1	.	TRBV27
TGTGCCATCAGTGATATAGGACAGGGAGGCGAGCAGTACTTC	CAISDIGQGGEQYF	few	TRBJ2-7	TRBD1	TRBV10-3
TGTGCCAGCAGTCGACCCTCGGGTTACAATGAGCAGTTCTTC	CASSRPSGYNEQFF	once	TRBJ2-1	.	TRBV28
TGCAGCGCTAAGACAGGGAGCTCCTATAATTCACCCCTCCACTTT	CSAKTGSSYNSPLHF	.	TRBJ1-6	TRBD1	TRBV29-1
TGTGCCAGCGGCTTTTCTAGGAACACTGAAGCTTTCTTT	CASGFSRNTEAFF	.	TRBJ1-1	.	TRBV6-2/TRBV6-3
TGCAGTGCCCGTGATACTGGTGGGTCAAACACTGAAGCTTTCTTT	CSARDTGGSNTEAFF	.	TRBJ1-1	.	TRBV20-1
TGTGCCAGCAGGCTCCCAGGGGGCAATGAGCAGTTCTTC	CASRLPGGNEQFF	.	TRBJ2-1	TRBD1	TRBV5-6
TGTGCCTTATCACGATCCGGGACAGCTTATGAAAAACTGTTTTTT	CALSRSGTAYEKLFF	few	TRBJ1-4	TRBD1	TRBV2
TGTGCCAGCACTTACCGGCAGGGACCACCCGGGGAGCTGTTTTTT	CASTYRQGPPGELFF	few	TRBJ2-2	.	TRBV12-3/TRBV12-4
TGTGCCAGCAGCCCAGCCCGGTCGGTTTTGGGAGAGACCCAGTACTTC	CASSPARSVLGETQYF	.	TRBJ2-5	.	TRBV7-2
TGTGCCAGCAGTCTGGGGCAGGGCAAGGACACTGAAGCTTTCTTT	CASSLGQGKDTEAFF	.	TRBJ1-1	.	TRBV7-9
TGCGCCAGCAGCCAAGAGAGGGGGAGGTCCTACGAGCAGTACTTC	CASSQERGRSYEQYF	.	TRBJ2-7	.	TRBV4-3
TGTGCCAGCAGTGAGGGGGCGCATATCTATGGCTACACCTTC	CASSEGAHIYGYTF	.	TRBJ1-2	TRBD1	TRBV6-5
TGTGCCAGCAGACCGACAGGAGAGAACACTGAAGCTTTCTTT	CASRPTGENTEAFF	.	TRBJ1-1	.	TRBV6-5
TGTGCCAGCAGCCACTTCAGGGAGGGCTACGAGCAGTACTTC	CASSHFREGYEQYF	.	TRBJ2-7	TRBD2	TRBV6-2/TRBV6-3
TGTGCCAGCAGTATGGCGGGACTAGCGGGCGGAAATGGTGCCACGCAGTATTTT	CASSMAGLAGGNGATQYF	.	TRBJ2-3	TRBD2	TRBV28
TGTGCCAGCAGTTTACGCTGGACAGGGTGGACCGGGGAGCTGTTTTTT	CASSLRWTGWTGELFF	.	TRBJ2-2	TRBD1	TRBV28
TGTGCCAGCAGCACTCAAACAGGGGGTGGAGAGACCCAGTACTTC	CASSTQTGGGETQYF	.	TRBJ2-5	TRBD1	TRBV9
TGCGCCAGCAGGGACGGGGGGGCGGTCACTGAAGCTTTCTTT	CASRDGGAVTEAFF	.	TRBJ1-1	.	TRBV4-1
TGTGCCAGCAGCCCTCCTGTGACAGTCTCCTACAATGAGCAGTTCTTC	CASSPPVTVSYNEQFF	many	TRBJ2-1	.	TRBV7-9
TGCAGTGCTAGAGAGGGGACTGAAGCTTTCTTT	CSAREGTEAFF	few	TRBJ1-1	.	TRBV20-1